This T cell receptor (beta chain) was retrieved from a study of T cells in Graves' hyperthyroidism and ophthalmopathy (dated 2019 in TCRdb). For context, the study as a whole: Peripheral blood samples were taken at initial diagnosis, before any treatment was given. In addition, the study compared T-cell repertoires in thyroid tissue and in blood from roughly 6 Graves' hyperthyroidism patients. For training and testing, the approximately 92 patients in the discovery cohort were randomly divided in a 7:3 ratio. According to the paper, TCR Vbeta CDR3 sequencing was carried out on some 140 peripheral blood samples, which came from under 50 ophthalmopathy, around 75 hyperthyroidism and roughly 17 progressor patients. Once sampling was done, hyperthyroidism patients were given methimazole at a starting dose of 30 mg daily, whereas ophthalmopathy patients were given high-dose intravenous methylprednisolone. TCR V-J signatures able to tell the groups apart were searched for in a discovery cohort of 95 or so patients, of whom under 45 had Graves' ophthalmopathy and 55 to 65 had stable Graves' hyperthyroidism. Prospective prediction of ophthalmopathy was tested in an independent validation cohort consisting of 18 to 20 hyperthyroidism patients and some 16 patients who later progressed to ophthalmopathy.

Ophthalmopathy patients had moderately to severely active disease, with a Clinical Activity Score of 3 or more, a NOSPECS grade of 4 or more, and a disease duration of less than 3 months. The study excluded patients with uncontrolled infections, other autoimmune diseases, pregnancy or lactation. Diagnoses were based on clinical symptoms, serum thyroxine and TRAb, thyroid ultrasound and orbital computed tomography. Ficoll-Paque density gradient centrifugation was used to isolate PBMCs from 10 ml of fresh peripheral blood. Trizol reagent was used to extract total RNA, and RNA quality was then checked on an Agilent 2100 Bioanalyzer. The TCR beta CDR3 regions were amplified from RNA transcripts. For the first round of RT-PCR on the TCR CDR3, the HTBI primer set was used together with the Qiagen OneStep RT-PCR kit. Libraries were constructed in a second round of multiplex PCR, after which size selection and purification were performed. The libraries were sequenced on an Illumina HiSeq2000 using paired-end 100 bp reads. The authors' analysis ran thus. SOAPnuke was used to process the raw data, removing reads that contained adapters or uncalled bases, had a mean Phred below 15, or lacked an exact match to the constant primer or identifier. High-quality paired reads were merged with COPE v1.2.5, and unique nucleotide sequences were defined as clonotypes. MiTCR v1.1 was used to align the clonotypes against IMGT TRBV, TRBD and TRBJ reference segments. Analysis was restricted to V-J combinations with a frequency above 0.0001, which covered about 99% of repertoires. A TCS score was defined as the ratio between F50 (clonal expansion) and ExV (chaos), using BLOSUM62-based TCRdist between CDR3 peptides within each V-J. Welch's t-statistics and random forest reduced around 520 V-J features to under 15, which were used in a naive Bayes classifier (R e1071). TCRdb trimmed public reads at Q25 via fastp, called clones via MiXCR and kept in-frame beta chains. Entries are consolidated by CDR3 protein sequence, retaining the most common genes and DNA. These V and J calls originate from TCRdb's pipeline instead of the authors' own analysis. Here the sample has almost 350,000 distinct CDR3 sequences; less than 20% occur a single time. The biggest ten clones account for about 14% of the sample.

Broad study findings and their caveats: Most expanded thyroid clonotypes (frequency above 0.001) were also found in blood, which suggests that blood repertoires may mirror thyroid immune responses. In validation, the model predicted progression to ophthalmopathy with about 71% sensitivity and 72% to 75% specificity, a median of approximately 6.7 months before onset. A model built on a 13 V-J signature distinguished ophthalmopathy from stable hyperthyroidism, reaching about 89% sensitivity and under 84% specificity in cross-validation and 80%/75% in testing. Sample size was not statistically predetermined, and blinding of investigators to group allocation was not performed.

Points on this clonotype: This clone's antigen is unknown. No base-level quality is on record; no much larger clone is a single base apart.

V is reduced by 0 bases and J by 4 bases, leaving a spacing of 13 bases between them. The germline V gene specifies LGHNA as CDR1 and YSLEER as CDR2. CDR3 length: 15 amino acids, cysteine to phenylalanine. Only the CDR3 DNA stays, 45 bases, in frame from base 1. The rearrangement combines TRBV4-3 with TRBJ2-7, with TRBD1 tentatively as D gene (6 bases match). The TCR originated in a woman aged 35 to 49 with Graves' ophthalmopathy. Sequencing was done on a sample of blood. The DNA is as follows: TGCGCCAGCAGCCAAGAGTTTTCCCAGGGGTACGAGCAGTACTTC. It translates to CASSQEFSQGYEQYF.